This is a list of T cell receptor beta chains from one sample in a study of response to subunit inactivated influenza vaccine. TCRdb recomputed calls from the RT-PCR reads with MiXCR, one row per CDR3 protein. The table records about half a million distinct CDR3 sequences, 25% of them present only once. The sample here was CD4+ T cells sorted from PBMCs, taken 5 days after vaccination. The receptors shown here come from a man aged 50-59 years who received an inactivated influenza vaccine. The CDR3 runs from the conserved cysteine through the conserved F or W. The D gene is left open where the match is weak. Size values are once, few and many counts, or a class for expanded clones, and some rows have none.

D gene,V gene,clone size,J gene,CDR3 DNA,CDR3 protein
.,TRBV6-5,.,TRBJ2-5,TGTGCCAGCAGTTACGCGCGGGCAACCCAAGAGACCCAGTACTTC,CASSYARATQETQYF
TRBD1,TRBV20-1,few,TRBJ2-7,TGCAGTGCTAATCGACAGGGCTACGAGCAGTACTTC,CSANRQGYEQYF
TRBD2,TRBV5-1,.,TRBJ2-7,TGCGCCAGCAGCCAAAGACTAGCGGAGGACTACGAGCAGTACTTC,CASSQRLAEDYEQYF
.,TRBV5-1,few,TRBJ1-1,TGCGCCAGCAGCTTGTCTGTCGAGACTGAAGCTTTCTTT,CASSLSVETEAFF
TRBD2,TRBV4-1,.,TRBJ2-1,TGCGCCAGCAGCCCTCACGGGGGGAGGAATGAGCAGTTCTTC,CASSPHGGRNEQFF
.,TRBV3-1,few,TRBJ1-4,TGTGCCAGCAGCCAGGCCAGACAGGAGATTAATGAAAAACTGTTTTTT,CASSQARQEINEKLFF
TRBD1,TRBV6-1,.,TRBJ1-4,TGTGCCAGCAGGACCATCCACAGGGGTTTCGGAAAACTGTTTTTT,CASRTIHRGFGKLFF
TRBD2,TRBV12-3/TRBV12-4,few,TRBJ2-3,TGTGCCAGCAGCCGAGGACTAGCGGGGTTGGATACGCAGTATTTT,CASSRGLAGLDTQYF
TRBD2,TRBV7-2,few,TRBJ2-5,TGTGCCAGCAGCTGGGGACTAGCGGGACGAGAGACCCAGTACTTC,CASSWGLAGRETQYF
TRBD2,TRBV7-9,.,TRBJ2-3,TGTGCCAGCAGCTTAGAAGGGACTAGCCCTAGCACAGATACGCAGTATTTT,CASSLEGTSPSTDTQYF
TRBD1,TRBV11-2,.,TRBJ2-7,TGTGCCAGCAGCCCCCAGGGACAGGGGCTCTACGAGCAGTACTTC,CASSPQGQGLYEQYF
.,TRBV5-1,few,TRBJ2-7,TGCGCCAGCAGCTTGGCTCCCCCCGGGGGCCGCGAGCAGTACTTC,CASSLAPPGGREQYF
.,TRBV27,.,TRBJ1-5,TGTGCCAGCAGTTTCGAGGGGAGGGCCAATCAGCCCCAGCATTTT,CASSFEGRANQPQHF
.,TRBV20-1,many,TRBJ1-1,TGCAGTGCAAACAGATTATTGAACACTGAAGCTTTCTTT,CSANRLLNTEAFF
TRBD2,TRBV20-1,.,TRBJ2-7,TGCAGTGCTCGGGGGGTCGGGCTCTACGAGCAGTACTTC,CSARGVGLYEQYF
TRBD1,TRBV5-6,.,TRBJ2-5,TGTGCCAGCAGCACCTATGACAGGGGGGAGACCCAGTACTTC,CASSTYDRGETQYF
.,TRBV28,few,TRBJ1-1,TGTGCCAGCATTCTAACAGGGAGAATCGGAGACACTGAAGCTTTCTTT,CASILTGRIGDTEAFF
TRBD1,TRBV28,.,TRBJ2-3,TGTGCCGGATCGAGGACAGGGTACTCCACAGATACGCAGTATTTT,CAGSRTGYSTDTQYF
.,TRBV7-8,.,TRBJ2-1,TGTGCCAGCAGCTTCGAAGGAAAGTCCTACAATGAGCAGTTCTTC,CASSFEGKSYNEQFF
.,TRBV20-1,.,TRBJ2-5,TGCAGTGCTAGAGATATTCTCTCGGAGACCCAGTACTTC,CSARDILSETQYF
.,TRBV20-1,few,TRBJ2-7,TGCAGTGCTTTACAGGGTTACGAGCAGTACTTC,CSALQGYEQYF
.,TRBV12-5,few,TRBJ2-2,TGTGCTAGTGGTTTGGATGCCGGGGAGCTGTTTTTT,CASGLDAGELFF
TRBD2,TRBV12-3/TRBV12-4,.,TRBJ2-5,TGTGCCAGCAGCCAAGCTAGCGGGAGGGGGGTGACCCAGTACTTC,CASSQASGRGVTQYF
TRBD2,TRBV4-3,.,TRBJ2-1,TGCGCCAGCAGCCAACGGTATAATGCGGGAGGGCGCGTTGAGCAGTTCTTC,CASSQRYNAGGRVEQFF
.,TRBV12-3/TRBV12-4,few,TRBJ1-3,TGTGCCAGCAGTTTCGAAGTTGGAAACACCATATATTTT,CASSFEVGNTIYF
.,TRBV20-1,few,TRBJ2-7,TGCAGTGCTAGCCTCAGGGGGGCTTACGAGCAGTACTTC,CSASLRGAYEQYF
TRBD1,TRBV5-1,.,TRBJ1-1,TGCGCCAGCAGTCACACAGGGGGCTTGAACACTGAAGCTTTCTTT,CASSHTGGLNTEAFF
TRBD1,TRBV6-1,few,TRBJ1-2,TGTGCCAGCAGGGCCCCGGGACAGGGTGACTATGGCTACACCTTC,CASRAPGQGDYGYTF
.,TRBV11-1,few,TRBJ2-5,TGTGCCAGCAGCCACCTCGGTGAAGAGACCCAGTACTTC,CASSHLGEETQYF
.,TRBV20-1,.,TRBJ1-1,TGCAGTGCTAGACGGGACACCCTGAACACTGAAGCTTTCTTT,CSARRDTLNTEAFF
.,TRBV20-1,.,TRBJ2-5,TGCAGTGCTAGAGATCTGGGACAAGCAGAGACCCAGTACTTC,CSARDLGQAETQYF
TRBD1,TRBV6-1,.,TRBJ1-6,TGTGCCAGCAGACAGGGGCCTAATTCACCCCTCCACTTT,CASRQGPNSPLHF
TRBD1,TRBV6-2/TRBV6-3,.,TRBJ2-7,TGTGCCAGCACTCCCGACAGGGGGAAAAACGAGCAGTACTTC,CASTPDRGKNEQYF
TRBD1,TRBV27,.,TRBJ2-7,TGTGCCAGCAGCATCCATCCGGGACAGGGGTACGAGCAGTACTTC,CASSIHPGQGYEQYF
.,TRBV10-3,.,TRBJ2-3,TGTGCCATCAGTGAGTTCAAGGGGGGCACAGATACGCAGTATTTT,CAISEFKGGTDTQYF
.,TRBV9,.,TRBJ2-2,TGTGCCAGCAGCGTAGCTCAAGCGACGAACACCGGGGAGCTGTTTTTT,CASSVAQATNTGELFF
TRBD1,TRBV20-1,.,TRBJ1-5,TGCAGTGCCATTGAGTGGGACAGGGGGAATCAGCCCCAGCATTTT,CSAIEWDRGNQPQHF
TRBD2,TRBV29-1,many,TRBJ2-1,TGCAGCGTCGAAGGACTAGCGGGAGGGCCGTTGAATGAGCAGTTCTTC,CSVEGLAGGPLNEQFF
.,TRBV4-3,few,TRBJ2-7,TGCGCCAGCAGCCAAGACCAGCCCGCTTCCTACGAGCAGTACTTC,CASSQDQPASYEQYF
TRBD2,TRBV28,.,TRBJ2-1,TGTGCCAGCCGCGGGACTAGCGGGAGAGGAGGGGCTTACAATGAGCAGTTCTTC,CASRGTSGRGGAYNEQFF
TRBD1,TRBV2,many,TRBJ2-3,TGTGCCAGCAGCCGGGACAGGGGTTCTGATACGCAGTATTTT,CASSRDRGSDTQYF
.,TRBV5-1,few,TRBJ2-3,TGCGCCAGCCATACCGGTGGGCCGGGTACAGATACGCAGTATTTT,CASHTGGPGTDTQYF
TRBD1,TRBV20-1,many,TRBJ1-1,TGCAGTGCTAGAAGGGTCGGGAACAGGGGAATTGGTGAAGCTTTCTTT,CSARRVGNRGIGEAFF
TRBD1,TRBV2,.,TRBJ2-2,TGTGCCAGCACCTCATCGGGACAGGGTCCCGGGGAGCTGTTTTTT,CASTSSGQGPGELFF
.,TRBV5-1,.,TRBJ2-3,TGCGCCAGCAGCTTATCTGTGGGACTGACAGATACGCAGTATTTT,CASSLSVGLTDTQYF
.,TRBV20-1,.,TRBJ1-2,TGCAGTGCTAGATCCGGGGGCCGGAATGATGGCTACACCTTC,CSARSGGRNDGYTF
TRBD1,TRBV29-1,few,TRBJ1-2,TGCAGCGTTGCTAAATCGTTCCGGGACAGGGGGAGTGAGAATGGCTACACCTTC,CSVAKSFRDRGSENGYTF
.,TRBV12-3/TRBV12-4,few,TRBJ2-4,TGTGCCAGCAGCCGACAGGAAGGCATTCAGTACTTC,CASSRQEGIQYF
TRBD1,TRBV7-9,.,TRBJ1-2,TGTGCCAGCAGTGCCCCCGGGACAGGGGGCGCGGTGGGGTACACCTTC,CASSAPGTGGAVGYTF
TRBD1,TRBV20-1,few,TRBJ2-4,TGCAGTGCTCCCCCGGGACAGGGTGTGGACAAAAACATTCAGTACTTC,CSAPPGQGVDKNIQYF
TRBD1,TRBV20-1,many,TRBJ1-2,TGCAGTGCGGAGGACAGGGGGGGCTATGGCTACACCTTC,CSAEDRGGYGYTF
TRBD1,TRBV6-1,few,TRBJ1-5,TGTGCCAGCACTCCCGGCCGGGACAGTTATAGCAATCAGCCCCAGCATTTT,CASTPGRDSYSNQPQHF
.,TRBV29-1,.,TRBJ1-1,TGCAGCGGTGCCATGAACACTGAAGCTTTCTTT,CSGAMNTEAFF
TRBD2,TRBV12-3/TRBV12-4,many,TRBJ2-2,TGTGCCAGCATGCTACTAGCGTGGCCTGGAGGCGGGGAGCTGTTTTTT,CASMLLAWPGGGELFF
.,TRBV5-1,.,TRBJ1-1,TGCGCCAGCTCAAGCTCGGGGTCTATTGGGACTGAAGCTTTCTTT,CASSSSGSIGTEAFF
TRBD2,TRBV28,.,TRBJ2-1,TGTGCCAGCAGTACCAATGCCCCTAGCGGGGGGAACAATGAGCAGTTCTTC,CASSTNAPSGGNNEQFF